What follows is one T cell receptor beta chain and its context. J lost 5 bases, V lost 0 bases, and 13 bases had no gene match. CDR3 size: 18 residues. From germline, CDR1 is SGHDT and CDR2 YYEEEE. This sample was included in a study of OX40 agonist ivuxolimab in advanced cancers. At the level of the study: In this trial design, patients received ivuxolimab intravenously at 0.01 to 10 mg/kg every 2 weeks.

The assay was immunoSEQ multiplex PCR, and TCRdb's table has in-frame clones only and misses some. This table holds 65,000 to 95,000 clones, 70% to 85% found once. The specimen comprised CD4+ or CD8+ T cells sorted from blood, sampled in a trial of the OX40 agonist ivuxolimab. This TCR came from an adult with an advanced solid tumor such as melanoma, head and neck, liver or kidney cancer. The chain employs TRBV5-6 and TRBJ2-1, with 8 bases identical to TRBD1. In DNA form, the CDR3 reads TGTGCCAGCAGCTTGGGTGTGGCAGGGGGCCCGATAGACAATGAGCAGTTCTTC. Translated, it gives CASSLGVAGGPIDNEQFF.